A selection of T cell receptor beta chains follows, all from one sample in a study of follicular helper T cells after annual influenza vaccination. The assay was immunoSEQ multiplex PCR, and TCRdb's table has in-frame clones only and misses some. The sample carries 8,000 to 13,000 clones, 70% to 90% recorded once. The source material was CXCR5- memory CD4+ T cells sorted from blood, sampled 7 days after influenza vaccination. The receptors originated from an adult who received the influenza vaccine. CDR3s include the opening cysteine and the closing phenylalanine or tryptophan. A D gene is named only where the DNA matches it firmly. Rows may omit the clone size; those that give it use once, few, many or a size class.

v_call	d_call	j_call	clone_size	cdr3_nt	cdr3_aa
TRBV18	-	TRBJ2-7	-	TGTGCCAGCTCACCGGGCAGTAATTACGAGCAGTACTTC	CASSPGSNYEQYF
TRBV7-9	TRBD1	TRBJ1-1	-	TGTGCCAGCAGAACCGGGACAGGGGTAACTGAAGCTTTCTTT	CASRTGTGVTEAFF
TRBV5-1	-	TRBJ2-3	-	TGCGCCAGCAGCTTGGAAAGAGGGACCCTCATCAGTCCAGATACGCAGTATTTT	CASSLERGTLISPDTQYF
TRBV2	-	TRBJ1-5	few	TGTGCCAGCAATGACCGATCGGGCAATCAGCCCCAGCATTTT	CASNDRSGNQPQHF
TRBV20-1	-	TRBJ2-2	-	TGCAGTGCTAGGGTCACCGGGGAGCTGTTTTTT	CSARVTGELFF
TRBV28	-	TRBJ2-7	-	TGTGCCAGCAGCTCCGGGACGTCGGACTCCGAGCAGTACTTC	CASSSGTSDSEQYF
TRBV7-9	-	TRBJ1-3	-	TGTGCCAGCAGCTTAAAGGCGGCAGCAATCTCTGGAAACACCATATATTTT	CASSLKAAAISGNTIYF
TRBV10-3	TRBD2	TRBJ2-5	-	TGTGCCATCAGTGGTTCTACAGCGGGAGACCAAGAGACCCAGTACTTC	CAISGSTAGDQETQYF
TRBV5-6	-	TRBJ2-7	-	TGTGCCAGCAGCTTACTTGACCTTAGGACCCACGAGCAGTACTTC	CASSLLDLRTHEQYF
TRBV25-1	-	TRBJ1-1	-	TGTGCCAGCAGTCCTGGGGGGACGGCTGAAGCTTTCTTT	CASSPGGTAEAFF
TRBV7-9	-	TRBJ2-1	-	TGTGCCAGCAGCTTAGTCCTACCCGGGTACAATGAGCAGTTCTTC	CASSLVLPGYNEQFF
TRBV6-5	-	TRBJ2-3	-	TGTGCCAGCAGTTACCAGGGATCCACAGATACGCAGTATTTT	CASSYQGSTDTQYF
TRBV6-6	-	TRBJ2-7	-	TGTGCCAGCACCCAGGGCTACGAGCAGTACTTC	CASTQGYEQYF
TRBV5-1	-	TRBJ1-1	-	TGCGCCAGCAGCTTGGATGGAAGGGGGGAGAACACTGAAGCTTTCTTT	CASSLDGRGENTEAFF
TRBV7-9	-	TRBJ2-3	-	TGTGCCAGCAGCTTGACTAGTGCTACCACAGATACGCAGTATTTT	CASSLTSATTDTQYF
TRBV7-8	-	TRBJ1-1	-	TGTGCCAGCAGCTTAGTTAGGTACTCCCACATGAACACTGAAGCTTTCTTT	CASSLVRYSHMNTEAFF
TRBV7-9	-	TRBJ2-3	once	TGTGCCAGCAGCTTAGTGGAAGGCACAGATACGCAGTATTTT	CASSLVEGTDTQYF
TRBV5-1	-	TRBJ2-5	-	TGCGCCAGCAGCTTGGCCCCCCCAGGTCAAGAGACCCAGTACTTC	CASSLAPPGQETQYF
TRBV6-1	-	TRBJ1-4	-	TGTGCCAGCAGTGAGCTTAGTGAAAAACTGTTTTTT	CASSELSEKLFF
TRBV28	-	TRBJ1-3	-	TGTGCCAGCAGGATGACTTTGGTGGGGGTTGGAAACACCATATATTTT	CASRMTLVGVGNTIYF
TRBV10-3	TRBD1	TRBJ2-6	-	TGTGCCATCAGTGAGCCGGGACAGGGGAGCTCTGGGGCCAACGTCCTGACTTTC	CAISEPGQGSSGANVLTF
TRBV5-6	-	TRBJ2-3	-	TGTGCCAGCAGCCTAAAACAGGGGACTTCCACAGATACGCAGTATTTT	CASSLKQGTSTDTQYF
TRBV10-3	-	TRBJ1-2	-	TGTGCCATCTCTCCTAGGTCCCAAATCAACTATGGCTACACCTTC	CAISPRSQINYGYTF
TRBV6-6	-	TRBJ1-1	few	TGTGCCAGCAGTTACTCGAAGAACACTGAAGCTTTCTTT	CASSYSKNTEAFF
TRBV6-5	-	TRBJ2-2	-	TGTGCCAGCAGTTACTTGGGCCAGAACACCGAGGAGCTGTTTTTT	CASSYLGQNTEELFF
TRBV28	TRBD1	TRBJ1-5	-	TGTGCCAGCAGTAGATCAGGGGGCTTGCAGCCCCAGCATTTT	CASSRSGGLQPQHF
TRBV4-3	-	TRBJ2-1	-	TGCGCCAGCAGCCAACGCATCGGGGGAGCTTACAATGAGCAGTTCTTC	CASSQRIGGAYNEQFF
TRBV7-2	-	TRBJ2-3	-	TGTGCCAGCAGCGTACCACTTTACGGGGGGCCCACAGATACGCAGTATTTT	CASSVPLYGGPTDTQYF
TRBV5-1	TRBD1	TRBJ2-7	-	TGCGCCAGCAGCCTCTCACAGGGGGCAGACGAGCAGTACTTC	CASSLSQGADEQYF
TRBV30	-	TRBJ1-5	-	TGTGCCTGGAGTGGGACAGTTAATCAGCCCCAGCATTTT	CAWSGTVNQPQHF
TRBV30	-	TRBJ1-5	once	TGTGCCTGGAGTCTCGGGGCACAAAAAAATCAGCCCCAGCATTTT	CAWSLGAQKNQPQHF
TRBV6-6	-	TRBJ1-5	-	TGTGCCAGCAGTTACTCGGAGGGTGGGGGAACTGGGCCCCAGCATTTT	CASSYSEGGGTGPQHF
TRBV30	-	TRBJ1-1	-	TGTGCCTACGGTTTTGGGGGCACTGAAGCTTTCTTT	CAYGFGGTEAFF
TRBV11-3	TRBD2	TRBJ2-3	-	TGTGCCAGCAGTCCTAGCGGGGGGCTCACAGATACGCAGTATTTT	CASSPSGGLTDTQYF
TRBV19	-	TRBJ2-5	few	TGTGCCAGTGCCCACCCGGGAATGCCCGGGACCCAGTACTTC	CASAHPGMPGTQYF
TRBV6-1	-	TRBJ2-1	-	TGTGCCAGCACCCGGACAGTCGGATCCTACAATGAGCAGTTCTTC	CASTRTVGSYNEQFF
TRBV28	TRBD2	TRBJ2-2	-	TGTGCCAGCACCGCGGGGGGCTCGAACACCGGGGAGCTGTTTTTT	CASTAGGSNTGELFF
TRBV18	-	TRBJ1-5	-	TGTGCCAGCTCACCACAAGGCAATCAGCCCCAGCATTTT	CASSPQGNQPQHF
TRBV4-3	-	TRBJ2-7	-	TGCGCCAGCAGCCAAGAGTTTGCCAGATACTACGAGCAGTACTTC	CASSQEFARYYEQYF
TRBV28	-	TRBJ1-3	-	TGTGCCAGCAGGGGACCTGTGGGGGCAGATTCTGGAAACACCATATATTTT	CASRGPVGADSGNTIYF
TRBV28	-	TRBJ2-1	-	TGTGCCAGCAGTGGCGCCTTCCCTGAACTATACAATGAGCAGTTCTTC	CASSGAFPELYNEQFF